By sample share, the clone carrying this T cell receptor beta chain is large. Its cognate antigen is unknown. The data derive from a study of T cell repertoires in aging, cancer and after chemotherapy. The study's findings and limits: In each cancer cohort, median generation probability increased across chemotherapy, suggesting thymic output rebounded.

Amplification of TCR beta used genomic DNA extracted from peripheral blood. Germline V gene data show CDR1 as SGHTA and CDR2 as FQGNSA. This CDR3 comprises 17 residues. The J segment lost 2 bases and the V segment lost 5 bases, leaving 12 bases of the junction unmatched. Rearranged V-D-J TRB sequences were amplified with a mixed TRB-A/B primer pool. TCRdb recomputed calls from the multiplex PCR reads with MiXCR, one row per CDR3 protein. The profile covers around 3,000 distinct CDR3 sequences, with over 20% appearing a single time and around 2.9% taken by the ten largest. The sample consisted of blood. The chain recombines TRBV7-2 with TRBJ2-7; 10 nucleotides line up with TRBD1. This receptor was taken from a human donor with a solid tumor. The CDR3 spells CASSLLTGGISAYEQYF. CDR3 sequence (DNA): TGTGCCAGCAGCCTACTGACAGGGGGCATTTCTGCCTACGAGCAGTACTTC.